These 20 T cell receptor beta chains were sequenced from one sample in a study of blood T cell repertoires in COVID-19. Data came from immunoSEQ multiplex PCR; TCRdb stores just in-frame clones and leaves some out. The sample records some 160,000 clones, around 84% being singletons. What was sequenced was peripheral blood. The receptors stem from a woman in her fifties or sixties with acute or convalescent COVID-19.

This clone was counted a single time. The J gene is TRBJ1-1, the V gene TRBV14; D remains ambiguous. The length of the CDR3 is 14 residues. Germline V gives CDR1 SGHDN, CDR2 FVKESK. Trimming cost V 1 base and J 10 bases, with 16 bases left between them. The CDR3 sequence is CASSQGEGVRGAFF. The CDR3 DNA is TGTGCCAGCAGCCAAGGAGAGGGTGTTCGGGGAGCTTTCTTT.

CDR3 sequence (DNA): TGCAGCGTTGAACTAAGGGGTGGTCAGCCCCAGCATTTT. It is translated as CSVELRGGQPQHF. This chain connects TRBV29-1 to TRBJ1-5, with D perhaps matching TRBD1 (5 bases). Germline CDR1 reads SQVTM; CDR2 reads ANQGSEA. V lost 2 bases and J lost 6, with 11 bases in between. The CDR3 has 13 residues.

This clone was recorded a few times. The rearrangement uses TRBV7-6 and TRBJ2-7; unclear D gene. The germline CDR1 and CDR2 sequences are SGHVS and FNYEAQ. The CDR3 contains 13 residues. Trimming took off 2 bases at V and 0 bases at J, with 5 bases between the two ends. CDR3 DNA: TGTGCCAGCAGCTTACCGGGCTCCTACGAGCAGTACTTC. Amino acid sequence: CASSLPGSYEQYF.

This clone has just one count. The V and J genes are TRBV5-1 and TRBJ1-4; unclear D gene. Trimming pared 2 bases from V and 0 bases from J, leaving 8 bases between. This CDR3 has 15 residues. Germline assignment: CDR1 SGHRS and CDR2 YFSETQ. The CDR3, as DNA: TGCGCCAGCAGCTTAGGACTCACAACTAATGAAAAACTGTTTTTT. Its translation: CASSLGLTTNEKLFF.

V gene TRBV7-9 combines with J gene TRBJ1-1; no clear D gene. CDR3 length equals 14 residues. Germline V lookup: CDR1 SEHNR, CDR2 FQNEAQ (reference sequence). Trimming cost V 7 bases and J 2 bases, with 14 bases left between them. The CDR3 is CASIPVQVNTEAFF. In DNA form, the CDR3 reads TGTGCCAGCATCCCCGTGCAGGTTAACACTGAAGCTTTCTTT.

In this sample, this clone turned up once. This chain joins TRBV28 and TRBJ2-5; TRBD1 might be the D (6 bases). Germline CDR1 MDHEN, CDR2 SYDVKM. There are 13 residues in the CDR3. Trimming removed 1 base from V and 3 bases from J, with 6 bases in between. For the CDR3, the DNA is TGTGCCAGCAGTTTATCAGGGGAAGAGACCCAGTACTTC. It is translated as CASSLSGEETQYF.

This clone was seen only a few times. The V and J genes are TRBV7-9 and TRBJ1-4; possibly TRBD1 for D (5 bases). CDR1 and CDR2 from the germline V gene are SEHNR and FQNEAQ (reference sequence). The CDR3 has 18 residues. The V end was cut by 1 base, the J end by 6 bases, with 21 bases between. The CDR3 region is CASSLELGYRGTDEKLFF. The CDR3 DNA reads as TGTGCCAGCAGCTTAGAATTGGGGTATCGGGGGACCGATGAAAAACTGTTTTTT.

The rearrangement links TRBV5-1 to TRBJ1-2; 11 positions match TRBD1. From germline, CDR1 is SGHRS and CDR2 YFSETQ. Trimming took 5 bases from V and 7 from J; bases not matched to a gene: 13. The CDR3 totals 16 residues. The CDR3 loop reads CASRDGQGAAVSGYTF. The CDR3 DNA reads as TGCGCCAGCAGGGATGGACAGGGGGCGGCGGTTAGTGGCTACACCTTC. Full variable domain (missing parts from reference TRBV5-1 and TRBJ1-2): KAGVTQTPRYLIKTRGQQVTLSCSPISGHRSVSWYQQTPGQGLQFLFEYFSETQRNKGNFPGRFSGRQFSNSRSEMNVSTLELGDSALYLCASRDGQGAAVSGYTFGSGTRLTVV.

This CDR3 reads CASSPTVGGAYGYTF. CDR3 nucleotides: TGTGCCAGCAGTCCCACGGTAGGGGGAGCCTATGGCTACACCTTC. The chain uses TRBV9 and TRBJ1-2; weak D call: TRBD1 (6 bases). The CDR3 has 15 amino acids. Trimming took 5 bases from V and 4 from J, leaving 18 bases between them. Germline assignment: CDR1 SGDLS and CDR2 YYNGEE.

As DNA, the CDR3 is TGTGCCAGCAGCTTAGTCTTTAACAGGGGGCTCTGGGGCTACACCTTC. This sequence encodes CASSLVFNRGLWGYTF. The chain joins TRBV7-9 to TRBJ1-2, with 9 nucleotides matching TRBD1. Germline V gives CDR1 SEHNR, CDR2 FQNEAQ (reference sequence). The CDR3 totals 16 residues. Losses at the gene ends were 1 base for V and 8 bases for J; bases not matched to a gene: 11.

The CDR3 protein is CASSRQRGLEYF. The CDR3 nucleotides read TGTGCCAGCAGCCGCCAGAGAGGGTTGGAGTACTTC. V and J are TRBV27 and TRBJ2-7; D possibly corresponds to TRBD2 (5 bases). The CDR3 length is 12 residues. The germline V and J ends were trimmed by 6 bases and 11 bases, with 17 bases remaining between them. Germline CDR1 MNHEY, CDR2 SMNVEV (reference sequence).

V usage is TRBV12-3 or TRBV12-4 and J usage is TRBJ1-2; the match to TRBD1 covers 7 bases. J was trimmed by 11 bases and V by 7 bases; bases with no gene match: 13. This CDR3 is built from 13 residues. The CDR3 sequence: CASKTAHQTGYTF. The CDR3 region has the DNA TGTGCCAGCAAGACCGCCCATCAGACAGGGTACACCTTC.

The chain couples TRBV7-2 to TRBJ2-4; tentatively, D is TRBD2 (7 bases). This CDR3 comprises 14 residues. CDR1 is SGHTA and CDR2 is FQGNSA in the germline V gene. V was cut by 0 bases and J by 8 bases, with 11 bases left in between. The CDR3: CASSLAGRGDIQYF. CDR3 DNA sequence: TGTGCCAGCAGCTTAGCAGGGAGGGGGGACATTCAGTACTTC.

The gene calls are TRBV2 and TRBJ2-7, with D possibly matching TRBD2 (6 bases). With 4 bases removed from V and 2 bases from J, the gap between germline ends came to 9 bases. The CDR3 contains 13 residues. CDR1 is SNHLY and CDR2 is FYNNEI in the germline V gene. CDR3 amino acids: CASSVPGAYEQYF. The CDR3 bases are TGTGCCAGCAGTGTGCCGGGGGCCTACGAGCAGTACTTC.

CDR3 residues: CASSRGQGNSPLHF. CDR3 bases: TGTGCCAGCAGTAGGGGACAGGGTAATTCACCCCTCCACTTT. V usage is TRBV21-1 and J usage is TRBJ1-6; the table gives TRBD1 as D, unverified against the DNA. TRBV21-1 is described as a pseudogene. The CDR3 sequence is 14 residues long.

This chain uses TRBV18 with TRBJ1-6, with TRBD1 matching 8 bases. The ends lost 6 bases at V and 8 bases at J; junction bases unmatched: 9. The CDR3 covers 15 residues. Germline assignment: CDR1 KGHSH and CDR2 LQKENI. For the CDR3, the DNA is TGTGCCAGCTCCTCGGGGGCAGGGGGCGATTCACCCCTCCACTTT. Translated, it gives CASSSGAGGDSPLHF.

This clone came up once. The sample has other DNA sequences that encode this CDR3 too. CDR3 sequence: CASSPGQGGEKLFF. CDR3 bases: TGCGCCAGCAGCCCTGGACAGGGGGGTGAAAAACTGTTTTTT. This chain connects TRBV5-1 to TRBJ1-4; 10 bases align to TRBD1. V was pared by 4 bases and J by 7 bases, with 4 bases of the junction left unmatched. The CDR3 is 14 residues long. Per germline, CDR1 SGHRS and CDR2 YFSETQ.

This chain uses TRBV11-1 with TRBJ1-4, with a weak D call TRBD1 (5 bases). Germline values: CDR1 SGHAT, CDR2 FQDESV (reference sequence). The CDR3 has 14 amino acids. The V end was cut by 5 bases, the J end by 5 bases, with 12 bases between. The CDR3 loop reads CASSRGQDNEKLFF. The CDR3 DNA sequence: TGTGCCAGCAGCCGAGGACAAGACAATGAAAAACTGTTTTTT.

The chain is built from TRBV19 and TRBJ1-1; TRBD1 agrees at 9 bases. CDR1 is LNHDA, CDR2 SQIVND, per germline (reference sequence). The trim removed 7 bases at V and 2 bases at J, leaving 5 bases unmatched. The CDR3 contains 14 residues. CDR3: CASTRDRVNTEAFF. The DNA of the CDR3 is TGTGCCAGTACCCGGGACAGGGTAAACACTGAAGCTTTCTTT.

This chain connects TRBV7-2 to TRBJ1-2, with TRBD1 as a possible D gene (6 bases). V was clipped by 5 bases and J by 6 bases, with 16 bases between them. Per the germline V gene, CDR1 is SGHTA and CDR2 is FQGNSA. The CDR3 spans 14 residues. The CDR3 is CASSARGGRHGYTF. CDR3 in DNA: TGTGCCAGCAGCGCCCGAGGGGGTCGGCATGGCTACACCTTC. The full variable domain, in which reference TRBV7-2 and TRBJ1-2 provide the parts outside the CDR3, is GAGVSQSPSNKVTEKGKDVELRCDPISGHTALYWYRQSLGQGLEFLIYFQGNSAPDKSGLPSDRFSAERTGGSVSTLTIQRTQQEDSAVYLCASSARGGRHGYTFGSGTRLTVV.